The 23 T cell receptor beta chains reported below all come from one sample, sequenced in a study of blood T cell repertoires in COVID-19. The method was immunoSEQ multiplex PCR; TCRdb's version includes in-frame clones alone and lacks a portion of them. The table includes about 98,000 clones, about 91% detected once. Sequenced material: peripheral blood. These receptors were collected from a man between 18 and 35 years old with acute or convalescent COVID-19.

The chain uses TRBV5-8 and TRBJ2-7, with D possibly TRBD1 on 7 matching bases. V lost 0 bases and J 2 bases, leaving 21 bases between the germline ends. Germline CDR1 is SGHTS and CDR2 is YDEGEE. The CDR3 extends over 18 amino acids. CDR3 DNA sequence: TGTGCCAGCAGCTTGGTCCTCGGACGGGGGACAGAGACCTACGAGCAGTACTTC. Translating gives CASSLVLGRGTETYEQYF.

This chain connects TRBV5-4 to TRBJ1-1, with unresolved D. The CDR3 is 15 residues long. The ends were cut back, 4 bases at V and 1 base at J, with 14 bases in the middle. Per germline, CDR1 SGHNT and CDR2 YYREEE (reference sequence). The CDR3 region is CASSLQGLSNTEAFF. Written as DNA, the CDR3 is TGTGCCAGCAGCCTTCAAGGACTGTCGAACACTGAAGCTTTCTTT.

The chain links TRBV10-3 to TRBJ1-5, with 7 nucleotides matching TRBD1. CDR1 is ENHRY, CDR2 SYGVKD, per germline. The CDR3 runs to 14 residues. The V and J ends lost 6 bases and 1 base, in that order; junction bases with no gene match: 3. The CDR3 reads CAISLDRSNQPQHF. In nucleotides, the CDR3 is TGTGCCATCAGCTTGGACAGGAGCAATCAGCCCCAGCATTTT.

This clone was picked up a small number of times. The chain is built from TRBV6-4 and TRBJ1-2, with D possibly TRBD1 on 6 matching bases. CDR1 and CDR2 from the germline V gene are MRHNA and SNTAGT. Trimming pared 4 bases from V and 4 bases from J, leaving 13 bases between. The CDR3 loop spans 14 amino acids. The CDR3 nucleotides are TGTGCCAGCAGTGCCGGGGACACACCCTATGGCTACACCTTC. Its translation: CASSAGDTPYGYTF.

V is TRBV30 and J is TRBJ1-2; the match to TRBD1 covers 7 bases. V was pared by 3 bases and J by 4 bases, with 8 bases of the junction left unmatched. Germline V gives CDR1 GTSNPN, CDR2 SVGIG (reference sequence). This CDR3 spans 14 amino acids. The DNA for the CDR3 is TGTGCCTGGAGCCCTGGACAGGCGACCTATGGCTACACCTTC. Translated, it gives CAWSPGQATYGYTF.

V usage is TRBV14 and J usage is TRBJ2-7, with TRBD2 identical over 8 bases. Trimming cost V 5 bases and J 4 bases; bases outside gene matches: 13. Germline CDR1 is SGHDN and CDR2 is FVKESK. The length of the CDR3 is 16 residues. This chain's CDR3 is CASSTPGRGAAYEQYF. Written as DNA, the CDR3 is TGTGCCAGCAGCACCCCAGGGCGGGGGGCCGCATACGAGCAGTACTTC.

The V call is TRBV6-2 or TRBV6-3, the J call TRBJ2-1, with 10 bases matching TRBD1. This CDR3 comprises 15 residues. Looked up from germline, CDR1 is MNHEY and CDR2 is SVGEGT. Trimming removed 4 bases from V and 4 bases from J; junction bases left unmatched: 4. CDR3 amino acids: CASSSGQGVYNEQFF. CDR3 nucleotide sequence: TGTGCCAGCAGTTCCGGACAGGGGGTTTACAATGAGCAGTTCTTC.

The chain has TRBV11-3 and TRBJ2-2; tentatively, D is TRBD2 (5 bases). V was clipped by 1 base and J by 6 bases, with 9 bases between them. The CDR3 is 14 residues long. Germline CDR1 reads SGHNT; CDR2 reads YENEEA. CDR3: CASSLGSGAGELFF. The DNA of the CDR3 is TGTGCCAGCAGCTTAGGTTCCGGGGCCGGGGAGCTGTTTTTT.

The genes are TRBV9 and TRBJ2-7, with 9 bases fitting TRBD2. The CDR3 runs to 14 residues. Germline CDR1 is SGDLS and CDR2 is YYNGEE. V lost 4 bases to trimming and J lost 6 bases; unmatched junction nucleotides: 8. CDR3 protein: CASSPGLASPEQYF. DNA of the CDR3: TGTGCCAGCAGCCCGGGACTAGCAAGCCCCGAGCAGTACTTC.

This clone was observed a single time. The rearrangement links TRBV24-1 to TRBJ2-1; D is unclear. Germline V CDR1 and CDR2: KGHDR, SFDVKD. V was pared by 4 bases and J by 6 bases, with 3 bases between. The CDR3 has 11 residues. The CDR3 nucleotides are TGTGCCACCAGTGACTTCAATGAGCAGTTCTTC. Translated, it gives CATSDFNEQFF.

The J gene is TRBJ2-7, the V gene TRBV27, with D perhaps TRBD1 (6 bases). The V end was cut by 5 bases, the J end by 0 bases, with 14 bases between. CDR3 length: 15 residues. Germline V gene sequence: CDR1 MNHEY, CDR2 SMNVEV (reference sequence). The CDR3 DNA is TGTGCCAGCAGTCACAAGTGGACAGACTCCTACGAGCAGTACTTC. Translated, it gives CASSHKWTDSYEQYF.

The V and J genes are TRBV7-6 and TRBJ2-7; tentative D call: TRBD1 (5 bases). From germline, CDR1 is SGHVS and CDR2 FNYEAQ. CDR3 length: 13 residues. V gave up 5 bases and J gave up 5 bases, with 13 bases separating them. The CDR3 sequence: CASSIQGTHEQYF. The CDR3 region has the DNA TGTGCCAGCAGCATTCAGGGTACCCACGAGCAGTACTTC.

J is TRBJ2-5 and V is TRBV5-1; the match to TRBD2 covers 8 bases. The CDR3 covers 16 residues. From germline, CDR1 is SGHRS and CDR2 YFSETQ. V was clipped by 7 bases and J by 1 base; unmatched bases: 12. CDR3 nucleotides: TGCGCCAGCTCCGAGTGGGCTAGCGGGCTCCAAGAGACCCAGTACTTC. Amino acids: CASSEWASGLQETQYF. Supplemented by reference TRBV5-1 and TRBJ2-5, the full variable domain reads KAGVTQTPRYLIKTRGQQVTLSCSPISGHRSVSWYQQTPGQGLQFLFEYFSETQRNKGNFPGRFSGRQFSNSRSEMNVSTLELGDSALYLCASSEWASGLQETQYFGPGTRLLVL.

This clone showed up just a few times. J is TRBJ2-5 and V is TRBV9; D not certain. Germline CDR1 and CDR2: SGDLS and YYNGEE. The CDR3 contains 13 residues. The V and J ends lost 0 bases and 3 bases respectively, with 6 bases between them. The CDR3 DNA is TGTGCCAGCAGCGTAGGGGCAGAAGAGACCCAGTACTTC. Protein: CASSVGAEETQYF.

This chain joins TRBV7-9 and TRBJ2-3, with 14 positions matching TRBD2. Germline V gives CDR1 SEHNR, CDR2 FQNEAQ (reference sequence). The CDR3 is made up of 17 amino acids. V was clipped by 3 bases and J by 1 base; unmatched bases: 3. CDR3 amino acids: CASSFGLAGGGTDTQYF. The CDR3 bases are TGTGCCAGCAGCTTTGGACTAGCGGGAGGCGGCACAGATACGCAGTATTTT.

V and J are TRBV6-5 and TRBJ1-5; 7 bases match TRBD1. The V gene end was trimmed by 6 bases and the J gene end by 0 bases; junction bases not matched to a gene: 5. Germline CDR1 is MNHEY and CDR2 is SVGAGI. There are 15 residues in the CDR3. The CDR3 loop is CASRLGQNSNQPQHF. CDR3 in DNA: TGTGCCAGCAGGTTGGGACAGAATAGCAATCAGCCCCAGCATTTT.

The V call is TRBV9, the J call TRBJ2-3; TRBD2 matches at 9 bases. This CDR3 is built from 14 residues. Germline-derived CDR1 and CDR2 are SGDLS and YYNGEE. Losses at the gene ends were 6 bases for V and 2 bases for J; bases not matched to a gene: 4. In DNA form, the CDR3 reads TGTGCCAGCACTAGCGGGGCACTCACAGATACGCAGTATTTT. This codes for CASTSGALTDTQYF.

This chain uses TRBV7-6 with TRBJ2-3; 7 nucleotides agree with TRBD1. V dropped 5 bases and J dropped 1; count of bases not matched to a gene: 12. The CDR3 runs 17 residues. CDR1 and CDR2 from the germline V gene are SGHVS and FNYEAQ. This CDR3 reads CASSQYLGTEGTDTQYF. CDR3 bases: TGTGCCAGCAGCCAATACCTTGGGACAGAGGGCACAGATACGCAGTATTTT.

V is TRBV5-8 and J is TRBJ2-5; 12 bases line up with TRBD2. Germline CDR1 is SGHTS and CDR2 is YDEGEE. V was pared by 0 bases and J by 4 bases, with 7 bases of the junction left unmatched. The CDR3 is made up of 17 amino acids. CDR3 sequence reads: CASSLGIASGGGETQYF. The DNA of the CDR3 is TGTGCCAGCAGCTTGGGCATAGCTAGCGGGGGGGGAGAGACCCAGTACTTC. Filled out from reference TRBV5-8 and TRBJ2-5, the complete variable domain reads EAGVTQSPTHLIKTRGQQATLRCSPISGHTSVYWYQQALGLGLQFLLWYDEGEERNRGNFPPRFSGRQFPNYSSELNVNALELEDSALYLCASSLGIASGGGETQYFGPGTRLLVL.

J is TRBJ1-2 and V is TRBV6-5; maybe TRBD1 (6 bases). CDR3 size: 15 residues. Germline V CDR1 and CDR2: MNHEY, SVGAGI. V was cut by 0 bases and J by 7 bases, with 15 bases left in between. CDR3 bases: TGTGCCAGCAGTTACTCGGGACAAGGCGGTCTTGGCTACACCTTC. This gives the protein CASSYSGQGGLGYTF.

The chain joins TRBV19 to TRBJ1-1; the match to TRBD1 covers 7 bases. V was pared by 9 bases and J by 4 bases, with 5 bases of the junction left unmatched. Germline-derived CDR1 and CDR2 are LNHDA and SQIVND (reference sequence). CDR3 length: 12 residues. In DNA form, the CDR3 reads TGTGCCAGCGTACAGGGGTCCACTGAAGCTTTCTTT. Its protein product is CASVQGSTEAFF.

This chain joins TRBV24-1 and TRBJ2-1; D is possibly TRBD2 (6 bases). V lost 7 bases and J 1 base, leaving 13 bases between the germline ends. CDR3 length: 15 residues. Germline V gene data show CDR1 as KGHDR and CDR2 as SFDVKD. CDR3 in amino acids: CATSQPRESYNEQFF. The CDR3 DNA follows: TGTGCCACCAGCCAACCCCGGGAGTCCTACAATGAGCAGTTCTTC.

The chain is built from TRBV2 and TRBJ1-6; the match to TRBD1 covers 9 bases. Losses at the gene ends were 5 bases for V and 5 bases for J; bases not matched to a gene: 1. In germline, CDR1 is SNHLY, CDR2 FYNNEI. This CDR3 contains 14 residues. The CDR3 spells CASSWDRDNSPLHF. CDR3 in DNA: TGTGCCAGCAGTTGGGACAGGGATAATTCACCCCTCCACTTT.